The source of this T cell receptor beta chain is a study of blood T cell repertoires in COVID-19. For the study at large: There were acute and convalescent COVID-19 samples, and they came from the United States, Italy and Spain. T cells, B-cell-depleted T cells, or PBMCs provided the cDNA or gDNA that served as material.

Repertoires were generated with immunoSEQ multiplex PCR, while TCRdb's copy carries only in-frame clones and drops some. The sample lists just under 350,000 clones; over 80% were seen once. This clone was recorded only once. Seattle patients were enrolled during active infection and followed longitudinally. Germline assignment: CDR1 SGHAT and CDR2 FQNNGV. Trimming cost V 5 bases and J 1 base; bases outside gene matches: 6. The CDR3 contains 16 residues. Sample: peripheral blood. The clonotype was recovered from a woman between 45 and 65 years old with COVID-19, enrolled during active disease. V is TRBV11-2 and J is TRBJ2-7; 12 nucleotides line up with TRBD2. CDR3 nucleotide sequence: TGTGCCAGCAGCAAACAAGGACTAGCGGGGTCCTACGAGCAGTACTTC. Protein sequence: CASSKQGLAGSYEQYF.